A selection of T cell receptor beta chains follows, all from one sample in a study of blood T cell repertoires in COVID-19. This table comes from immunoSEQ multiplex PCR, and its TCRdb copy is limited to in-frame clones, with some not included. The data hold around 190,000 clones, with 88% observed a single time. Sequences were obtained from peripheral blood. The receptors were gathered from a man aged 18 to 29 with active or convalescent COVID-19. CDR3s include the opening cysteine and the closing phenylalanine or tryptophan. A D gene is named only where the DNA matches it firmly. Only some rows state a clone size, as once, few, many or a class for expanded clones.

j_call: TRBJ2-5
v_call: TRBV18
clone_size: .
d_call: .
cdr3_aa: CASSPSRTEETQYF
cdr3_nt: TGTGCCAGCTCACCAAGTAGGACAGAAGAGACCCAGTACTTC

j_call: TRBJ2-7
v_call: TRBV25-1
clone_size: .
d_call: TRBD2
cdr3_aa: CASSSSGTSGRGEQYF
cdr3_nt: TGTGCCAGCAGTTCTAGCGGGACTAGCGGGAGGGGTGAGCAGTACTTC

j_call: TRBJ1-1
v_call: TRBV28
clone_size: .
d_call: .
cdr3_aa: CASRTQGNTEAFF
cdr3_nt: TGTGCCAGCAGAACGCAGGGGAACACTGAAGCTTTCTTT

j_call: TRBJ2-1
v_call: TRBV9
clone_size: .
d_call: .
cdr3_aa: CASSVVGGVYNEQFF
cdr3_nt: TGTGCCAGCAGCGTTGTAGGGGGGGTTTACAATGAGCAGTTCTTC

j_call: TRBJ2-6
v_call: TRBV11-2
clone_size: .
d_call: .
cdr3_aa: CASSLGQGSGANVLTF
cdr3_nt: TGTGCCAGCAGCTTAGGGCAGGGTTCGGGGGCCAACGTCCTGACTTTC

j_call: TRBJ1-5
v_call: TRBV6-2/TRBV6-3
clone_size: .
d_call: .
cdr3_aa: CASSSGNQPQHF
cdr3_nt: TGTGCCAGCAGTAGCGGGAATCAGCCCCAGCATTTT

j_call: TRBJ2-5
v_call: TRBV6-5
clone_size: .
d_call: TRBD2
cdr3_aa: CASSIASGRQETQYF
cdr3_nt: TGTGCCAGCAGTATAGCTAGCGGGAGGCAAGAGACCCAGTACTTC

j_call: TRBJ2-2
v_call: TRBV19
clone_size: .
d_call: TRBD1
cdr3_aa: CASSMGQGVGELFF
cdr3_nt: TGTGCCAGTAGTATGGGACAGGGGGTCGGGGAGCTGTTTTTT

j_call: TRBJ2-7
v_call: TRBV7-7
clone_size: .
d_call: .
cdr3_aa: CASSLSAQSEQYF
cdr3_nt: TGTGCTAGCAGCTTAAGCGCCCAATCCGAGCAGTACTTC

j_call: TRBJ2-5
v_call: TRBV7-3
clone_size: .
d_call: .
cdr3_aa: CASSPFPRGSQGETQYF
cdr3_nt: TGTGCCAGCAGCCCCTTCCCGAGGGGCTCCCAGGGGGAGACCCAGTACTTC

j_call: TRBJ1-1
v_call: TRBV5-5
clone_size: .
d_call: TRBD1
cdr3_aa: CASSFQGGSGAEAFF
cdr3_nt: TGTGCCAGCAGCTTCCAAGGGGGCTCGGGGGCTGAAGCTTTCTTT

j_call: TRBJ2-3
v_call: TRBV18
clone_size: .
d_call: .
cdr3_aa: CASSPLPGQGAPGTSGTSTDTQYF
cdr3_nt: TGTGCCAGCTCACCACTGCCGGGACAGGGGGCCCCCGGGACTAGCGGGACCAGCACAGATACGCAGTATTTT

j_call: TRBJ2-5
v_call: TRBV19
clone_size: .
d_call: TRBD2
cdr3_aa: CASSPRLAVQETQYF
cdr3_nt: TGTGCCAGTAGTCCGAGACTAGCGGTCCAAGAGACCCAGTACTTC

j_call: TRBJ1-2
v_call: TRBV18
clone_size: once
d_call: .
cdr3_aa: CASSPPISGAGYTF
cdr3_nt: TGTGCCAGCTCACCACCGATTTCAGGGGCCGGCTACACCTTC

j_call: TRBJ2-7
v_call: TRBV13
clone_size: few
d_call: TRBD1
cdr3_aa: CASTNLGGQGFDEQYF
cdr3_nt: TGTGCCAGCACCAATTTAGGGGGACAGGGATTCGACGAGCAGTACTTC

j_call: TRBJ2-6
v_call: TRBV7-2
clone_size: .
d_call: .
cdr3_aa: CASTAWERPSGANVLTF
cdr3_nt: TGTGCCAGCACCGCATGGGAGAGACCCTCTGGGGCCAACGTCCTGACTTTC

j_call: TRBJ1-1
v_call: TRBV30
clone_size: once
d_call: .
cdr3_aa: CAWKNRTVAFF
cdr3_nt: TGTGCCTGGAAAAATAGGACAGTAGCTTTCTTT

j_call: TRBJ2-3
v_call: TRBV19
clone_size: .
d_call: TRBD1
cdr3_aa: CATRDRGTLDTQYF
cdr3_nt: TGTGCCACCCGGGACAGGGGGACGTTAGATACGCAGTATTTT

j_call: TRBJ2-7
v_call: TRBV6-2/TRBV6-3
clone_size: .
d_call: TRBD2
cdr3_aa: CASSSRLAGLYEQYF
cdr3_nt: TGTGCCAGCAGTTCCAGACTAGCGGGGTTGTACGAGCAGTACTTC